These T cell receptor beta chains were read from a single sample in a study of control samples from healthy donors and cancer patients. Only in-frame clones appear in the TCRdb table, and some are missing; sequencing was by immunoSEQ multiplex PCR. The table lists approximately 150,000 clones, 90% to 95% of them singletons. Sequencing was carried out using PBMCs. Receptors originate from a man aged 60 to 75 with colorectal cancer. Both conserved end residues are part of each CDR3. A D gene is named only where the DNA matches it firmly. The size field is filled for only some rows; it gives once, few, many or a size class.

j_call | v_call | d_call | clone_size | cdr3_nt | cdr3_aa
TRBJ1-2 | TRBV27 | NA | NA | TGTGCCAGCAGACAGCGGATGGAGGGGAATTTGGGAATTGGCTACACCTTC | CASRQRMEGNLGIGYTF
TRBJ2-7 | TRBV6-6 | TRBD1 | NA | TGTGCCAGCGGGTGGACAGGGAGAGTATCCGAGCAGTACTTC | CASGWTGRVSEQYF
TRBJ2-7 | TRBV6-2/TRBV6-3 | TRBD2 | NA | TGTGCCAGCAGTTCCGGGGGGTCCTACGAGCAGTACTTC | CASSSGGSYEQYF
TRBJ2-3 | TRBV14 | NA | NA | TGTGCCAGCAGCCAAGCGGGGCTACCTAGCACAGATACGCAGTATTTT | CASSQAGLPSTDTQYF
TRBJ2-7 | TRBV6-1 | TRBD1 | NA | TGTGCCAGCAGTGAATCCGTGGGACAGGGGGGAAACGAGCAGTACTTC | CASSESVGQGGNEQYF
TRBJ1-2 | TRBV6-5 | TRBD1 | NA | TGTGCCAGTAGCCGGACAGGGGGTTCCTATGGCTACACCTTC | CASSRTGGSYGYTF
TRBJ1-2 | TRBV5-5 | NA | NA | TGTGCCAGCAGCTATCGGACAGAAGTTGGCCATGGCTACACCTTC | CASSYRTEVGHGYTF
TRBJ2-7 | TRBV28 | TRBD1 | NA | TGTGCCAGCAGTTTGACAGGGAAAAACTACGAGCAGTACTTC | CASSLTGKNYEQYF
TRBJ1-1 | TRBV2 | NA | NA | TGTGCCAGCAGTGGCCTCGAGGGGGACACTGAAGCTTTCTTT | CASSGLEGDTEAFF
TRBJ2-2 | TRBV19 | NA | NA | TGTGCCAGTAGTACACAGGGAACCGGGGAGCTGTTTTTT | CASSTQGTGELFF
TRBJ2-7 | TRBV9 | NA | once | TGTGCCAGCACCCCGCGGGAACAGGGGACCTACGAGCAGTACTTC | CASTPREQGTYEQYF
TRBJ2-4 | TRBV19 | NA | NA | TGTGCCAGTAGCGGGGACACTGAGATAGCCAAAAACATTCAGTACTTC | CASSGDTEIAKNIQYF
TRBJ2-7 | TRBV6-2/TRBV6-3 | NA | NA | TGTGCCAGCAGTTACTCAGGAGCGAAAAACTACGAGCAGTACTTC | CASSYSGAKNYEQYF
TRBJ2-2 | TRBV9 | NA | NA | TGTGCCAGCAGCGTAGGGACAACGAACACCGGGGAGCTGTTTTTT | CASSVGTTNTGELFF
TRBJ1-1 | TRBV2 | NA | NA | TGTGCCAGCAGTCCTATCGGGGGGCTCACTGAAGCTTTCTTT | CASSPIGGLTEAFF
TRBJ2-5 | TRBV6-5 | NA | NA | TGTGCCAGCAGTTACTCCCTACGGGGGGCTCAAGAGACCCAGTACTTC | CASSYSLRGAQETQYF
TRBJ1-1 | TRBV12-3/TRBV12-4 | NA | NA | TGTGCCAGCAGTTTGCGGAGAACTGAAGCTTTCTTT | CASSLRRTEAFF
TRBJ2-7 | TRBV21-1 | NA | NA | TGTGCCAGCAGCCCCGGGACGTCTTACGAGCAGTACTTC | CASSPGTSYEQYF
TRBJ1-5 | TRBV6-2/TRBV6-3 | TRBD1 | NA | TGTGCCAGCAGGTACGGACAGGGGCGAAATCAGCCCCAGCATTTT | CASRYGQGRNQPQHF
TRBJ1-5 | TRBV7-8 | TRBD1 | NA | TGTGCCAGCAGCCCGGGACAGCCGGATCAGCCCCAGCATTTT | CASSPGQPDQPQHF
TRBJ1-6 | TRBV6-6 | TRBD1 | NA | TGTGCCAGCAGTCACGACAGGGACAATAATTCACCCCTCCACTTT | CASSHDRDNNSPLHF
TRBJ1-2 | TRBV9 | TRBD1 | NA | TGTGCCAGCAGCGTAACAACAGGGGCACCGTATGGCTACACCTTC | CASSVTTGAPYGYTF
TRBJ1-2 | TRBV4-1 | NA | NA | TGCGCCAGCAGCCAAGATGAAAGGCACTATGGCTACACCTTC | CASSQDERHYGYTF
TRBJ2-5 | TRBV5-1 | TRBD2 | NA | TGCGCCAGCAGCTTGGGGGGACTAGCCCAAGAGACCCAGTACTTC | CASSLGGLAQETQYF
TRBJ1-1 | TRBV6-1 | NA | NA | TGTGCCAGCAGTGACAGGGGGAACACTGAAGCTTTCTTT | CASSDRGNTEAFF
TRBJ1-1 | TRBV19 | NA | NA | TGTGCCATTAAAGGGGGATTGGGGACTGAAGCTTTCTTT | CAIKGGLGTEAFF
TRBJ2-1 | TRBV11-3 | NA | NA | TGTGCCAGCGCGGTTGGGGATGAGCAGTTCTTC | CASAVGDEQFF
TRBJ1-5 | TRBV6-6 | NA | NA | TGTGCCAGCAGTCGCCTCCGAGCGGGTTTCGATAGCAATCAGCCCCAGCATTTT | CASSRLRAGFDSNQPQHF
TRBJ2-3 | TRBV9 | NA | NA | TGTGCCAGCAGCACGACAGCGATTAGCACAGATACGCAGTATTTT | CASSTTAISTDTQYF
TRBJ2-5 | TRBV7-2 | TRBD2 | NA | TGTGCCAGCAGCCTGTGGGGGGGTAGCGGACAAGAGACCCAGTACTTC | CASSLWGGSGQETQYF
TRBJ2-5 | TRBV4-3 | TRBD2 | NA | TGCGCCAGCAGCCTTCGACTAGCGGGGACCCAAGAGACCCAGTACTTC | CASSLRLAGTQETQYF
TRBJ1-4 | TRBV6-6 | TRBD1 | NA | TGTGCCAGCAGTACTTCAGGGGGGACTAATGAAAAACTGTTTTTT | CASSTSGGTNEKLFF
TRBJ1-1 | TRBV19 | TRBD1 | NA | TGTGCCAGTACCAAGGACAGGGTGACTGAAGCTTTCTTT | CASTKDRVTEAFF
TRBJ1-4 | TRBV18 | NA | NA | TGTGCCAGCTCACCCCTTTACAACTATGAGGGAGAAACAACTAATGAAAAACTGTTTTTT | CASSPLYNYEGETTNEKLFF
TRBJ2-7 | TRBV7-2 | TRBD1 | NA | TGTGCCAGCAGCTTAAACAGGGGTACCCGTCCCAACTACGAGCAGTACTTC | CASSLNRGTRPNYEQYF
TRBJ2-5 | TRBV29-1 | TRBD1 | NA | TGCAGCGTTGAACGGGACAGGGACCAAGAGACCCAGTACTTC | CSVERDRDQETQYF
TRBJ2-2 | TRBV24-1 | NA | NA | TGTGCCACCAGTGCCCCGACAGGGAACACCGGGGAGCTGTTTTTT | CATSAPTGNTGELFF
TRBJ1-3 | TRBV3-1/TRBV3-2 | NA | NA | TGTGCCAGCAGCCAACTCTCTGGAAACACCATATATTTT | CASSQLSGNTIYF